This TCR beta chain stems from a study of blood T cell repertoires in COVID-19. Germline V gives CDR1 SGHVS, CDR2 FNYEAQ. This CDR3 has 16 residues. V dropped 4 bases and J dropped 6; count of bases not matched to a gene: 12. Produced via immunoSEQ multiplex PCR; TCRdb's table is partial and in-frame only. The repertoire consists of 200,000 or so clones, with 87% occurring once and the leading ten covering 7% to 8.5%. In its sample, this clone was seen once. This chain joins TRBV7-6 and TRBJ2-1; 7 bases are a match to TRBD2. This clonotype originated in a man between 25 and 39 years old in a cohort exposed to, infected with or recovered from COVID-19 (not recorded which). Source material: PBMCs or T cells enriched from blood (not recorded which). The chain's CDR3 is CASSSLGGSGGNEQFF. The CDR3 DNA reads TGTGCCAGCAGCTCCTTGGGGGGGAGTGGAGGCAATGAGCAGTTCTTC.